The entry below gives a single TCR beta chain sequence along with its context. As yet, its antigen is unknown. This sample was included in a study of vaccination and CD4 T cells after COVID-19. At the level of the study: Four females and six males made up the convalescents, two of whom were Hispanic.

Scientists ran DNA taken from cultured CD4+ T cells through the Oncomine TCR Beta short-read assay for sequencing. TCRdb re-called the PCR reads with MiXCR, one entry per CDR3 protein. The repertoire holds 20,000 to 25,000 distinct CDR3 sequences, with under 40% as singletons. Germline CDR1 and CDR2: SNHLY and FYNNEI. The V end was cut by 6 bases, the J end by 14 bases, with 14 bases between. CDR3 length equals 11 residues. Time point in this sample: late sampling 161 to 241 days after vaccination in a few convalescent patients. The treatment is: approximately 11-day PBMC culture with coronavirus spike peptide pools or control peptides (ViraFEST assay).

The chain has TRBV2 and TRBJ2-1; no reliable D call. The clonotype comes from a human donor who had recovered from COVID-19. The sequences come from CD4+ T cells from blood, cultured in vitro, collected about 7 months after SARS-CoV-2 vaccination. CDR3 protein: CASSAGPTEFF. In nucleotides, the CDR3 is TGTGCCAGCAGCGCCGGGCCTACTGAGTTCTTC.